The T cell receptor (beta chain) under discussion was sequenced for a study of control samples from healthy donors and cancer patients. Profiled with immunoSEQ multiplex PCR; TCRdb holds only in-frame clones, not every one. The profile shows roughly 90,000 clones, about 88% of them singletons. The CDR3 has 14 residues. The germline gives CDR1 MDHEN, CDR2 SYDVKM. The junction had 10 bases not matched to a gene; V was cut back by 8 bases and J by 6 bases. The chain carries TRBV28 and TRBJ1-5; 7 bases are a match to TRBD1. This TCR came from a woman between 50 and 59 years old with colorectal cancer. Sequencing was carried out using PBMCs. The CDR3 nucleotides read TGTGCCAGCCGACTAGGGGGCCTCGGTCAGCCCCAGCATTTT. It codes for CASRLGGLGQPQHF.